This TCR beta chain was observed in a study of CD4 T cells in relation to SARS-CoV-2 and coronaviruses. The repertoire was sequenced with immunoSEQ multiplex PCR; TCRdb's copy has only in-frame clones and lacks some. The sample holds 30,000 to 45,000 clones; 70% to 85% are singletons and the top ten take 2.5% to 3.5%. Turning to this clone: Its antigen is unidentified.

The material sequenced was memory CD4+ T cells from PBMCs, cultured in vitro. The source is an adult with COVID-19.

CDR3 amino acids: CASSLDLGGYEQYF. The CDR3 bases are TGCGCCAGCAGCTTGGACCTGGGAGGTTACGAGCAGTACTTC. The chain uses TRBV5-1 and TRBJ2-7; D is possibly TRBD2 (6 bases). Germline V gene data show CDR1 as SGHRS and CDR2 as YFSETQ. This CDR3 has 14 amino acids. The V end lost 0 bases, the J end lost 4 bases, and 11 bases lay between the germline ends.